This entry lists 29 T cell receptor beta chains sequenced from one sample in a study of blood T cell repertoires in COVID-19. Some clones are missing from TCRdb's copy, which holds only in-frame ones; the method was immunoSEQ multiplex PCR. Of about 180,000 clones in the sample, 65% to 90% were seen once. The sequenced material came from peripheral blood. The receptors stem from a man between 50 and 59 years old with active or convalescent COVID-19.

The chain has TRBV11-2 and TRBJ2-7, with 8 bases lining up with TRBD2. The ends lost 0 bases at V and 9 bases at J; junction bases unmatched: 10. The CDR3 loop spans 15 amino acids. Germline CDR1 is SGHAT and CDR2 is FQNNGV. The CDR3 is CASSLEAGVLSGQYF. The CDR3 DNA is TGTGCCAGCAGCTTAGAAGCGGGGGTACTTTCGGGGCAGTACTTC. The complete variable domain, with remaining parts taken from reference TRBV11-2 and TRBJ2-7, reads EAGVAQSPRYKIIEKRQSVAFWCNPISGHATLYWYQQILGQGPKLLIQFQNNGVVDDSQLPKDRFSAERLKGVDSTLKIQPAKLEDSAVYLCASSLEAGVLSGQYFGPGTRLTVT.

This chain connects TRBV18 to TRBJ1-2; the D is unclear. V lost 2 bases, J lost 8 bases, and 12 bases lay in between. Germline V lookup: CDR1 KGHSH, CDR2 LQKENI. This CDR3 region has 13 residues. The CDR3 loop reads CASSPGQSDGYTF. The CDR3 DNA is TGTGCCAGCTCACCAGGCCAGAGCGACGGCTACACCTTC.

V usage is TRBV5-1 and J usage is TRBJ2-1, with 7 positions matching TRBD2. CDR1 is SGHRS, CDR2 YFSETQ, per germline. CDR3 length: 16 residues. J lost 4 bases, V lost 0 bases, and 7 bases had no gene match. The CDR3 DNA sequence: TGCGCCAGCAGCTTGGCCAGGGCTAGCGGTTACAATGAGCAGTTCTTC. Its translation: CASSLARASGYNEQFF.

The V gene is TRBV11-3, the J gene TRBJ2-3; D may be TRBD2 (6 bases). The CDR3 extends over 15 amino acids. Deletions cut 4 bases from V and 2 bases from J, with 13 bases between. Per the germline V gene, CDR1 is SGHNT and CDR2 is YENEEA. The CDR3 region is CASSSGTSHTDTQYF. The CDR3 bases are TGTGCCAGCAGCTCCGGGACTTCCCACACAGATACGCAGTATTTT.

The chain is built from TRBV2 and TRBJ1-4; 11 bases align to TRBD1. The CDR3 has 16 amino acids. Germline CDR1 SNHLY, CDR2 FYNNEI. The J segment lost 1 base and the V segment lost 6 bases, leaving 4 bases of the junction unmatched. The CDR3 DNA reads as TGTGCCAGCAGGGGGACAGGGGGTGGAACTAATGAAAAACTGTTTTTT. Amino acid sequence: CASRGTGGGTNEKLFF.

The J gene is TRBJ1-5, the V gene TRBV3-1 (or the pseudogene TRBV3-2); the D is unclear. This CDR3 has 14 amino acids. Trimming removed 1 base at V and 7 bases at J, with 11 bases between. Germline CDR1 and CDR2: LGHDT and YNNKEL (reference sequence). The DNA of the CDR3 is TGTGCCAGCAGCCAAGCCCCCTTTGGCCAGCCCCAGCATTTT. Translated, it gives CASSQAPFGQPQHF.

This chain joins TRBV20-1 and TRBJ2-1; the match to TRBD2 covers 8 bases. The length of the CDR3 is 15 residues. From germline, CDR1 is DFQATT and CDR2 SNEGSKA (reference sequence). Trimming cost V 3 bases and J 5 bases; bases outside gene matches: 9. The DNA for the CDR3 is TGCAGTGCTAGTGCTTACGGGAGGGAAAACAATGAGCAGTTCTTC. This codes for CSASAYGRENNEQFF.

The V call is TRBV6-5, the J call TRBJ2-1, with D perhaps matching TRBD1 (5 bases). Looked up from germline, CDR1 is MNHEY and CDR2 is SVGAGI. There are 14 residues in the CDR3. Trimming removed 2 bases from V and 8 bases from J, with 13 bases in between. The CDR3 DNA reads TGTGCCAGCAGTTACGGCCAGGGAATCGATGAGCAGTTCTTC. This encodes CASSYGQGIDEQFF.

The rearrangement links TRBV5-3 to TRBJ1-3, with 8 bases fitting TRBD1. TRBV5-3 is an ORF; its function is uncertain. V was clipped by 4 bases and J by 9 bases; unmatched bases: 6. The CDR3 contains 13 residues. CDR3 DNA: TGTGCCAGAAGCCATCGGACAGGGACCACCATATATTTT. Residues: CARSHRTGTTIYF.

V usage is TRBV10-1 and J usage is TRBJ1-5; 9 bases are a match to TRBD1. After removal of 0 bases from V and 3 bases from J, the junction contained 6 bases not matched to a gene. The CDR3 has 17 amino acids. Germline-derived CDR1 and CDR2 are WNHNN and SYGVQD (reference sequence). The CDR3 nucleotides are TGCGCCAGCAGTGAGTCCGACAGGGGGAATGACAATCAGCCCCAGCATTTT. Its translation is CASSESDRGNDNQPQHF.

The rearrangement uses TRBV3-1 (or the pseudogene TRBV3-2) and TRBJ1-3; D is unresolved. V lost 2 bases and J 0 bases, leaving 11 bases between the germline ends. The CDR3 sequence is 16 residues long. Germline CDR1 reads LGHDT; CDR2 reads YNNKEL (reference sequence). The CDR3 reads CASSQFAASSGNTIYF. CDR3 bases: TGTGCCAGCAGCCAATTCGCCGCTAGCTCTGGAAACACCATATATTTT.

The V and J genes are TRBV5-1 and TRBJ1-2, with unresolved D. CDR3 size: 13 residues. Looked up from germline, CDR1 is SGHRS and CDR2 is YFSETQ. Trimming removed 0 bases at V and 5 bases at J, with 8 bases between. The CDR3 region has the DNA TGCGCCAGCAGCTTGGCCGAAACTTATGGCTACACCTTC. This codes for CASSLAETYGYTF.

The chain is built from TRBV7-9 and TRBJ1-5; perhaps TRBD1 as D (6 bases). Germline CDR1 and CDR2: SEHNR and FQNEAQ (reference sequence). The CDR3 runs 14 residues. Trimming left V 4 bases short and J 8 bases short, with 15 bases between. This CDR3 is CASSSDRYGEPQHF. The DNA of the CDR3 is TGTGCCAGCAGCTCAGACAGGTATGGGGAGCCCCAGCATTTT.

The chain carries TRBV30 and TRBJ2-2; 10 nucleotides line up with TRBD2. The CDR3 is 17 residues long. Germline V gene lookup returns CDR1 GTSNPN and CDR2 SVGIG (reference sequence). V lost 2 bases, J lost 2 bases, and 8 bases stayed unmatched. CDR3 coding DNA: TGTGCCTGGAGTCCAGCGAGGACTAGCGGAAACACCGGGGAGCTGTTTTTT. Its protein product is CAWSPARTSGNTGELFF.

V and J are TRBV5-1 and TRBJ2-2; TRBD1 matches at 11 bases. V lost 5 bases, J lost 6 bases, and 6 bases stayed unmatched. Germline CDR1 reads SGHRS; CDR2 reads YFSETQ. CDR3 size: 15 residues. The CDR3, as DNA: TGCGCCAGCAGGTCCGGGACAGGGGGATCCGGGGAGCTGTTTTTT. Protein product: CASRSGTGGSGELFF.

The rearrangement uses TRBV12-5 and TRBJ2-7; 9 bases align to TRBD1. The germline V gene encodes CDR1 LGHNT and CDR2 FRNRAP. The CDR3 is 16 amino acids. The J segment lost 3 bases and the V segment lost 0 bases, leaving 6 bases of the junction unmatched. For the CDR3, the DNA is TGTGCTAGTGGTTTGGTACTAGGGACAGGGAGCTACGAGCAGTACTTC. Amino acid sequence: CASGLVLGTGSYEQYF.

The chain joins TRBV28 to TRBJ1-4; D perhaps matches TRBD1 (6 bases). Germline lookup yields CDR1 MDHEN and CDR2 SYDVKM. This CDR3 spans 11 amino acids. Trimming shortened V by 6 bases and J by 14 bases, and 13 bases separated the two germline ends. The CDR3 spells CASRYREGLFF. The CDR3 DNA reads as TGTGCCAGCAGATACAGGGAAGGGCTGTTTTTT.

The genes are TRBV4-2 and TRBJ1-2; D remains ambiguous. CDR1 and CDR2 from the germline V gene are LGHNA and YNFKEQ. This CDR3 has 16 amino acids. V lost 0 bases, J lost 3 bases, and 14 bases lay in between. The CDR3 is CASSQDLSGIDYGYTF. For the CDR3, the DNA is TGTGCCAGCAGCCAAGATCTTTCGGGTATTGACTATGGCTACACCTTC.

The V call is TRBV18, the J call TRBJ1-3, with D hard to call. The CDR3 has 15 amino acids. CDR1 and CDR2 from the germline V gene are KGHSH and LQKENI. V dropped 4 bases and J dropped 0 bases, with 10 bases sitting between them. The DNA for the CDR3 is TGTGCCAGCTCACGTCAGTCCGACTCTGGAAACACCATATATTTT. Translated, it gives CASSRQSDSGNTIYF.

V gene TRBV25-1 combines with J gene TRBJ2-1; possibly TRBD2 for D (5 bases). The CDR3 consists of 15 residues. The V end was cut by 4 bases, the J end by 4 bases, with 14 bases between. The germline V gene encodes CDR1 MGHDK and CDR2 SYGVNS. The CDR3 reads CASSVYGEIYNEQFF. CDR3 in DNA: TGTGCCAGCAGTGTATACGGGGAAATATACAATGAGCAGTTCTTC.

This clone was recorded only once. V usage is TRBV28 and J usage is TRBJ1-4; TRBD1 matches 10 bases. The V gene end was trimmed by 3 bases and the J gene end by 8 bases; junction bases not matched to a gene: 6. The CDR3 runs to 15 residues. Per germline, CDR1 MDHEN and CDR2 SYDVKM. The chain's CDR3 is CASSFRQGAGEKLFF. CDR3 nucleotide sequence: TGTGCCAGCAGTTTCCGACAGGGGGCCGGGGAAAAACTGTTTTTT.

The V and J genes are TRBV6-2 or TRBV6-3 and TRBJ1-5; tentative D call: TRBD1 (6 bases). In germline, CDR1 is MNHEY, CDR2 SVGEGT. V was cut by 6 bases and J by 0 bases, with 12 bases left in between. CDR3 size: 15 residues. DNA of the CDR3: TGTGCCAGCAGCAACACAGGGATTAGCAATCAGCCCCAGCATTTT. Its protein is CASSNTGISNQPQHF.

The V gene is TRBV4-3, the J gene TRBJ2-3, with D maybe TRBD2 (5 bases). In germline, CDR1 is LGHNA, CDR2 YSLEER. There are 14 residues in the CDR3. Trimming cost V 2 bases and J 4 bases, with 10 bases left between them. CDR3 sequence: CASSQLGGADTQYF. The CDR3 DNA is TGCGCCAGCAGCCAACTAGGAGGAGCAGATACGCAGTATTTT.

The genes are TRBV15 and TRBJ2-3, with D uncertain. The CDR3 runs 16 residues. From germline, CDR1 is LNHNV and CDR2 YYDKDF (reference sequence). V lost 0 bases, J lost 4 bases, and 14 bases lay in between. CDR3 region: CATSREVGEIADTQYF. CDR3 coding DNA: TGTGCCACCAGCAGAGAGGTCGGAGAGATAGCAGATACGCAGTATTTT.

This clone was seen once. The V and J genes are TRBV4-2 and TRBJ2-4; 9 bases agree with TRBD1. The V gene end was trimmed by 4 bases and the J gene end by 0 bases; junction bases not matched to a gene: 4. The CDR3 runs 16 residues. Germline-derived CDR1 and CDR2 are LGHNA and YNFKEQ. This CDR3 is CASSPGQGLAKNIQYF. Written as DNA, the CDR3 is TGTGCCAGCAGCCCGGGACAGGGACTAGCCAAAAACATTCAGTACTTC.

This chain links TRBV28 with TRBJ1-6; D unclear. Per the germline V gene, CDR1 is MDHEN and CDR2 is SYDVKM. Trimming took off 2 bases at V and 10 bases at J, with 12 bases between the two ends. There are 14 residues in the CDR3. The CDR3 reads CASSLDSGKSPLHF. In nucleotides, the CDR3 is TGTGCCAGCAGTTTAGATTCGGGGAAGTCACCCCTCCACTTT.

This sequence joins TRBV19 and TRBJ1-5; 7 nucleotides align to TRBD1. The CDR3 spans 16 residues. CDR1 and CDR2 (germline): LNHDA, SQIVND (reference sequence). Losses at the gene ends were 5 bases for V and 6 bases for J; bases not matched to a gene: 13. DNA of the CDR3: TGTGCCAGTAGTTTCTACGATGACAGGGCAAGTCAGCCCCAGCATTTT. Translated, it gives CASSFYDDRASQPQHF.

The rearrangement joins TRBV7-2 to TRBJ2-2, with 8 bases that match TRBD2. This CDR3 comprises 16 residues. Germline V gene sequence: CDR1 SGHTA, CDR2 FQGNSA. V trimming: 1 base; J trimming: 6 bases; junction bases outside the gene matches: 7. CDR3 in amino acids: CASSLVGGAGAGELFF. The CDR3 DNA reads as TGTGCCAGCAGCTTAGTCGGGGGGGCCGGGGCCGGGGAGCTGTTTTTT.

The V call is TRBV2, the J call TRBJ2-7; the match to TRBD1 covers 7 bases. Trimming removed 5 bases from V and 3 bases from J; junction bases left unmatched: 10. The germline CDR1 and CDR2 sequences are SNHLY and FYNNEI. The CDR3 is 15 amino acids. CDR3 loop: CASSLRDSPLYEQYF. DNA of the CDR3: TGTGCCAGCAGTCTCCGGGACAGCCCGCTCTACGAGCAGTACTTC.